Listed below are T cell receptor beta chains from one sample, sequenced in a study of blood T cells in healthy people across ages. TCRdb reprocessed the 5' RACE reads with MiXCR, giving one entry per CDR3 protein. Seen here are about 1,400,000 distinct CDR3 sequences, approximately 40% observed once, and the top ten hold 7% to 9.5%. The sequenced sample was blood. Receptors were obtained from a woman aged 18 to 35 in good health. Each CDR3 is given without its conserved first and last residue. Fields, in order: J gene, clone size, V gene, CDR3 protein. Expanded clones get a size class; other rows say once, few or many, or leave the size out.

>TRBJ1-2|NA|TRBV3-1
ASRTQGWDGYT
>TRBJ1-2|NA|TRBV10-3
AISIRGDGYT
>TRBJ2-7|NA|TRBV7-6
ASSTLEGLAGRFSYEQY
>TRBJ2-3|NA|TRBV4-1
ASSPNGWTSTDTQY
>TRBJ2-2|NA|TRBV7-9
ASSSRDRGLTGELF
>TRBJ2-5|NA|TRBV3-1
ASSLQGTTIQETQY
>TRBJ2-2|NA|TRBV27
ASSKSVVTGELF
>TRBJ2-3|few|TRBV9
ASSGGRTDTQY
>TRBJ2-1|NA|TRBV6-5
ASSPSGKGLYNEQF
>TRBJ2-7|few|TRBV20-1
SAQGVGRLYEQY
>TRBJ1-1|few|TRBV25-1
ASSDLGYSEAF
>TRBJ2-6|few|TRBV7-2
ASSLDVSGANVLT
>TRBJ2-3|once|TRBV20-1
SAGTSGGGTNTQY
>TRBJ1-2|few|TRBV20-1
SAETHRDAFSYGYT
>TRBJ1-5|many|TRBV6-5
ASSYSDNQPQH
>TRBJ2-4|NA|TRBV7-2
ASSNWTSGINKIAKNIQY
>TRBJ1-6|NA|TRBV21-1
ASSKGGNNSPLH
>TRBJ2-7|few|TRBV12-3/TRBV12-4
ASTHWGSLLYEQY
>TRBJ2-7|once|TRBV20-1
SARAQTSGGPYEQY
>TRBJ2-7|NA|TRBV24-1
AASDGTRSSYEQY
>TRBJ2-5|few|TRBV12-3/TRBV12-4
ASGQQETQY
>TRBJ2-1|NA|TRBV5-8
ASSLYRDYNEQF
>TRBJ2-4|NA|TRBV7-2
ASTLAGQNIQY
>TRBJ1-5|NA|TRBV21-1
ASSRYICDSNQPQH
>TRBJ1-2|few|TRBV12-3/TRBV12-4
ASSPSTGGNYGYT
>TRBJ1-2|few|TRBV12-3/TRBV12-4
ASSSQQGGDGYT
>TRBJ1-2|few|TRBV20-1
SADTGTGIYGYT
>TRBJ1-1|NA|TRBV12-3/TRBV12-4
ASSLRIEAF
>TRBJ2-1|few|TRBV7-3
ASAATSGGAGEQF
>TRBJ1-6|NA|TRBV21-1
ATLRLGSPLH
>TRBJ1-1|NA|TRBV12-3/TRBV12-4
ASRRAANTEAF